The 32 T cell receptor beta chains below were found in one sample sequenced in a study of shared clonotypes between healthy human individuals. Only in-frame clones appear in the TCRdb table, and some are missing; sequencing was by immunoSEQ multiplex PCR. This sample has roughly 600,000 clones; nearly 98% occur once, and the top ten carry less than 0.35%. As defined, naive CD8 cells were CD45RO-negative and positively selected for CCR7, with terminally differentiated effector memory CD45RA+ cells excluded. Source material: naive CD8+ T cells sorted from blood. These TCRs come from a man younger than 45 in good health.

V usage is TRBV2 and J usage is TRBJ1-2; D remains ambiguous. Trimming shortened V by 6 bases and J by 10 bases, and 9 bases separated the two germline ends. Germline CDR1 is SNHLY and CDR2 is FYNNEI. The CDR3 runs 10 residues. CDR3 residues: CASRGQIYTF. The CDR3 nucleotides read TGTGCCAGCAGAGGGCAGATCTACACCTTC.

The chain has TRBV7-8 and TRBJ2-2; a weak D match, TRBD2 (6 bases). The CDR3 extends over 18 amino acids. Trimming removed 0 bases at V and 3 bases at J, with 17 bases between. Germline lookup yields CDR1 SGHVS and CDR2 FQNEAQ. CDR3 protein: CASSLAPQDYRYTGELFF. The DNA for the CDR3 is TGTGCCAGCAGCTTAGCGCCGCAGGACTACCGTTACACCGGGGAGCTGTTTTTT.

The J gene is TRBJ1-4, the V gene TRBV7-2; maybe TRBD1 (6 bases). The V end lost 10 bases, the J end lost 5 bases, and 14 bases lay between the germline ends. Germline V lookup: CDR1 SGHTA, CDR2 FQGNSA. The CDR3 length is 13 residues. Here the CDR3 reads CATGENWNEKLFF. The CDR3 DNA is TGTGCCACAGGGGAGAATTGGAATGAAAAACTGTTTTTT.

Here the CDR3 reads CAISAGVSYNEQFF. Written as DNA, the CDR3 is TGTGCCATCAGTGCTGGTGTCTCCTACAATGAGCAGTTCTTC. The chain joins TRBV10-3 to TRBJ2-1; unclear D gene. CDR1 and CDR2 from the germline V gene are ENHRY and SYGVKD. Trimming pared 4 bases from V and 0 bases from J, leaving 7 bases between. The CDR3 totals 14 residues.

The rearrangement links TRBV9 to TRBJ2-1; 7 positions agree with TRBD1. The CDR3 has 14 residues. Germline V gives CDR1 SGDLS, CDR2 YYNGEE. V trimming: 3 bases; J trimming: 1 base; junction bases outside the gene matches: 1. CDR3 nucleotides: TGTGCCAGCAGCGCGACAGGGTCCTACAATGAGCAGTTCTTC. It yields the protein CASSATGSYNEQFF. The full variable domain, with the rest looked up from reference TRBV9 and TRBJ2-1, is DSGVTQTPKHLITATGQRVTLRCSPRSGDLSVYWYQQSLDQGLQFLIQYYNGEERAKGNILERFSAQQFPDLHSELNLSSLELGDSALYFCASSATGSYNEQFFGPGTRLTVL.

A word on this clone: The sample has other DNA sequences that encode this CDR3 too. The V and J genes are TRBV27 and TRBJ2-7; D assignment may be TRBD1 or TRBD2 (5 bases each). Germline CDR1 and CDR2: MNHEY and SMNVEV (reference sequence). V gave up 2 bases and J gave up 0 bases, with 5 bases separating them. The CDR3 runs 13 residues. CDR3 loop: CASSLGGSYEQYF. Here the CDR3 DNA reads TGTGCCAGCAGTTTAGGGGGCTCCTACGAGCAGTACTTC.

J is TRBJ2-2 and V is TRBV27; D remains unclear. Germline CDR1 MNHEY, CDR2 SMNVEV (reference sequence). CDR3 length: 14 residues. V was pared by 5 bases and J by 7 bases, with 14 bases between. CDR3 sequence (DNA): TGTGCCAGCAGTCCAACGATGAGAGGCGGGGAGCTGTTTTTT. It is translated as CASSPTMRGGELFF.

The CDR3 region has the DNA TGCGCCAGCAGCCAAGATATGAACAGGGAATATCACATTCAGTACTTC. Translated: CASSQDMNREYHIQYF. This chain links TRBV4-3 with TRBJ2-4; the D gene is possibly TRBD1 (6 bases). Germline CDR1 and CDR2: LGHNA and YSLEER. The ends were cut back, 0 bases at V and 8 bases at J, with 17 bases in the middle. This CDR3 comprises 16 residues.

A single count supports this clone. The V gene is TRBV4-1, the J gene TRBJ2-4; 11 nucleotides agree with TRBD2. The CDR3 covers 15 residues. Germline CDR1 is MGHRA and CDR2 is YSYEKL. With 7 bases clipped from V and 6 bases from J, the junction kept 8 bases outside the gene matches. The CDR3 here is CASNSGTSGLNIQYF. The CDR3, as DNA: TGCGCCAGCAACTCCGGGACTAGCGGACTAAACATTCAGTACTTC.

The gene calls are TRBV5-1 and TRBJ2-5; TRBD1 agrees at 7 bases. The CDR3 extends over 17 amino acids. The ends lost 2 bases at V and 2 bases at J; junction bases unmatched: 12. Germline V gene data show CDR1 as SGHRS and CDR2 as YFSETQ. CDR3 sequence: CASSFDPTTGQQETQYF. The DNA for the CDR3 is TGCGCCAGCAGCTTTGACCCCACTACGGGACAGCAAGAGACCCAGTACTTC.

This clone showed up just once. The CDR3 bases are TGTGCCAGCAGCACCAACAGGGACAACTATGGCTACACCTTC. Translating it yields CASSTNRDNYGYTF. The chain carries TRBV9 and TRBJ1-2, with D possibly TRBD1 on 6 matching bases. Germline assignment: CDR1 SGDLS and CDR2 YYNGEE. Trimming took 4 bases from V and 2 from J, leaving 12 bases between them. This CDR3 has 14 amino acids. The whole variable domain, filled in from reference TRBV9 and TRBJ1-2, reads DSGVTQTPKHLITATGQRVTLRCSPRSGDLSVYWYQQSLDQGLQFLIQYYNGEERAKGNILERFSAQQFPDLHSELNLSSLELGDSALYFCASSTNRDNYGYTFGSGTRLTVV.

The chain combines TRBV13 with TRBJ2-5; D remains ambiguous. CDR3 length: 12 residues. Looked up from germline, CDR1 is PRHDT and CDR2 is FYEKMQ (reference sequence). V lost 0 bases, J lost 7 bases, and 6 bases lay in between. The CDR3, as DNA: TGTGCCAGCAGCTTAGGCCTAGGGACCCAGTACTTC. Translation gives CASSLGLGTQYF.

The chain combines TRBV11-3 with TRBJ2-2, with TRBD1 matching 9 bases. The CDR3 has 16 residues. V dropped 2 bases and J dropped 1; count of bases not matched to a gene: 2. Germline V gives CDR1 SGHNT, CDR2 YENEEA. CDR3 bases: TGTGCCAGCAGCTTATGGGGACAGGGGAACACCGGGGAGCTGTTTTTT. Residues: CASSLWGQGNTGELFF.

The V and J genes are TRBV6-5 and TRBJ1-1; D is uncertain. With 2 bases removed from V and 4 bases from J, the gap between germline ends came to 11 bases. Germline CDR1 MNHEY, CDR2 SVGAGI. CDR3 length equals 14 residues. CDR3 protein: CASSYLGDFTEAFF. The CDR3 nucleotides are TGTGCCAGCAGTTACCTGGGCGACTTCACTGAAGCTTTCTTT.

This rearrangement joins TRBV6-6 to TRBJ2-7; unclear D gene. The CDR3 has 15 amino acids. V was trimmed by 2 bases and J by 7 bases, leaving 18 bases between them. Germline CDR1 is MNHNY and CDR2 is SVGAGI (reference sequence). CDR3 sequence reads: CASSYLLGNNQEQYF. CDR3 nucleotides: TGTGCCAGCAGTTACCTACTCGGCAACAACCAAGAGCAGTACTTC.

Comment on this clone: The sample holds other DNA sequences that translate to the same CDR3. The V call is TRBV9, the J call TRBJ1-1; 7 bases match TRBD1. V shed 3 bases, J shed 0 bases, and the junction held 2 bases outside the gene matches. Germline lookup yields CDR1 SGDLS and CDR2 YYNGEE. This CDR3 has 14 amino acids. The CDR3 coding sequence is TGTGCCAGCAGCGGGGGACAGCTGAACACTGAAGCTTTCTTT. This translates into CASSGGQLNTEAFF.

This chain's CDR3 is CASSFVLSHEQFF. Written as DNA, the CDR3 is TGTGCCAGCAGCTTCGTCCTCTCTCATGAGCAGTTCTTC. The V and J genes are TRBV11-1 and TRBJ2-1; D is undetermined. The germline CDR1 and CDR2 sequences are SGHAT and FQDESV (reference sequence). V dropped 3 bases and J dropped 8 bases, with 11 bases sitting between them. CDR3 length equals 13 residues.

About this clone: Within the sample, other DNA sequences also encode this same CDR3. This chain links TRBV5-4 with TRBJ2-1; D uncertain. The CDR3 is made up of 13 amino acids. The V and J ends lost 4 bases and 1 base respectively, with 6 bases between them. Germline V lookup: CDR1 SGHNT, CDR2 YYREEE (reference sequence). Here the CDR3 reads CASSLGSYNEQFF. DNA of the CDR3: TGTGCCAGCAGCCTGGGATCCTACAATGAGCAGTTCTTC.

CDR3 sequence: CASRLKTLAGGRNEQYF. CDR3 bases: TGTGCCAGCAGACTCAAGACCCTAGCGGGAGGGCGAAACGAGCAGTACTTC. This rearrangement joins TRBV21-1 to TRBJ2-7; the D call TRBD2 from the table was never checked on the DNA. TRBV21-1 is termed a pseudogene. The CDR3 length is 17 residues.

V is TRBV10-3 and J is TRBJ2-3; 8 nucleotides align to TRBD2. This CDR3 has 14 amino acids. With 7 bases clipped from V and 4 bases from J, the junction kept 7 bases outside the gene matches. Germline CDR1 and CDR2: ENHRY and SYGVKD. The CDR3 DNA sequence: TGTGCCATCACCCGGGAGGGCCGGTCAGATACGCAGTATTTT. This translates into CAITREGRSDTQYF.

The rearrangement uses TRBV28 and TRBJ2-5; 9 nucleotides line up with TRBD2. The J segment lost 7 bases and the V segment lost 7 bases, leaving 16 bases of the junction unmatched. The CDR3 spans 16 residues. Looked up from germline, CDR1 is MDHEN and CDR2 is SYDVKM. The CDR3 here is CASNNIRREGLGTQYF. The CDR3 region has the DNA TGTGCCAGCAACAATATTCGGCGGGAGGGCCTCGGGACCCAGTACTTC.

The chain has TRBV7-9 and TRBJ2-5; D unclear. Germline V gene data show CDR1 as SEHNR and CDR2 as FQNEAQ (reference sequence). This CDR3 comprises 12 residues. The V end lost 6 bases, the J end lost 5 bases, and 10 bases lay between the germline ends. CDR3 nucleotides: TGTGCCAGCAGGAGATTGGGGGAGACCCAGTACTTC. Amino acid sequence: CASRRLGETQYF.

The chain has TRBV20-1 and TRBJ1-4; TRBD1 agrees at 9 bases. This CDR3 is built from 11 residues. Trimming cost V 6 bases and J 12 bases; bases outside gene matches: 5. CDR1 and CDR2 from the germline V gene are DFQATT and SNEGSKA (reference sequence). CDR3 region: CSAGDRAQLFF. CDR3 bases: TGCAGTGCGGGGGACAGGGCGCAACTGTTTTTT.

The chain is built from TRBV29-1 and TRBJ2-3; 10 bases are shared with TRBD1. This CDR3 is 15 amino acids long. Losses at the gene ends were 5 bases for V and 6 bases for J; bases not matched to a gene: 11. Germline V gives CDR1 SQVTM, CDR2 ANQGSEA. This CDR3 reads CSVLHVGTGVDTQYF. The CDR3 DNA reads as TGCAGCGTTCTCCATGTGGGGACAGGGGTGGATACGCAGTATTTT.

V usage is TRBV4-3 and J usage is TRBJ2-1, with D uncertain. V lost 2 bases and J lost 8, with 13 bases in between. CDR3 length equals 14 residues. The germline CDR1 and CDR2 sequences are LGHNA and YSLEER. The CDR3 loop is CASSQSLGDDEQFF. Here the CDR3 DNA reads TGCGCCAGCAGCCAAAGTCTAGGCGATGATGAGCAGTTCTTC.

The rearrangement joins TRBV29-1 to TRBJ1-4; 12 bases map to TRBD1. V lost 1 base, J lost 5 bases, and 8 bases stayed unmatched. The CDR3 has 17 residues. The germline gives CDR1 SQVTM, CDR2 ANQGSEA. For the CDR3, the DNA is TGCAGCGTTGAAGCCCCGGGACAGGGGGCTTTCAATGAAAAACTGTTTTTT. Translated: CSVEAPGQGAFNEKLFF. Full variable domain (outside the CDR3, taken from reference TRBV29-1 and TRBJ1-4): SAVISQKPSRDICQRGTSLTIQCQVDSQVTMMFWYRQQPGQSLTLIATANQGSEATYESGFVIDKFPISRPNLTFSTLTVSNMSPEDSSIYLCSVEAPGQGAFNEKLFFGSGTQLSVL.

The chain joins TRBV29-1 to TRBJ2-1; D is uncertain. CDR1 and CDR2 (germline): SQVTM, ANQGSEA. CDR3 length: 12 residues. Trimming shortened V by 3 bases and J by 0 bases, and 3 bases separated the two germline ends. In DNA, the CDR3 is TGCAGCGTTGACCACTCCTACAATGAGCAGTTCTTC. It is translated as CSVDHSYNEQFF.

The J gene is TRBJ2-7, the V gene TRBV7-8; D possibly corresponds to TRBD2 (5 bases). Germline-derived CDR1 and CDR2 are SGHVS and FQNEAQ. The CDR3 runs 17 residues. V lost 0 bases and J 0 bases, leaving 15 bases between the germline ends. CDR3 coding DNA: TGTGCCAGCAGCTTAGCAAAGGACTTTTTCCTCTCCTACGAGCAGTACTTC. It encodes CASSLAKDFFLSYEQYF.

The gene calls are TRBV7-2 and TRBJ2-7, with a possible D match to TRBD2 (7 bases). The CDR3 has 15 residues. Germline CDR1 is SGHTA and CDR2 is FQGNSA. V was trimmed by 6 bases and J by 2 bases, leaving 17 bases between them. The CDR3 here is CASSQGGGIPYEQYF. The CDR3 bases are TGTGCCAGCAGTCAAGGGGGGGGAATACCCTACGAGCAGTACTTC.

The rearrangement links TRBV2 to TRBJ2-2; D is uncertain. This CDR3 contains 11 residues. Looked up from germline, CDR1 is SNHLY and CDR2 is FYNNEI. The germline V and J ends were trimmed by 6 bases and 8 bases, with 7 bases remaining between them. The CDR3 protein is CASSGTGELFF. CDR3 bases: TGTGCCAGCAGCGGAACTGGGGAGCTGTTTTTT.

This rearrangement joins TRBV9 to TRBJ2-7; the D gene is possibly TRBD2 (7 bases). V was shortened by 0 bases and J by 2 bases, with 12 bases between the two germline ends. The CDR3 contains 15 residues. Germline V gene lookup returns CDR1 SGDLS and CDR2 YYNGEE. CDR3 amino acids: CASSVGGGGPYEQYF. CDR3 sequence (DNA): TGTGCCAGCAGCGTAGGGGGAGGGGGGCCCTACGAGCAGTACTTC.

This chain links TRBV10-3 with TRBJ2-7; 8 positions match TRBD1. CDR1 ENHRY and CDR2 SYGVKD come from the germline V gene. The ends lost 3 bases at V and 3 bases at J; junction bases unmatched: 10. This CDR3 has 16 amino acids. CDR3 amino acids: CAISDPPDRALYEQYF. The CDR3 DNA reads TGTGCCATCAGTGACCCCCCGGACAGGGCCCTCTACGAGCAGTACTTC.